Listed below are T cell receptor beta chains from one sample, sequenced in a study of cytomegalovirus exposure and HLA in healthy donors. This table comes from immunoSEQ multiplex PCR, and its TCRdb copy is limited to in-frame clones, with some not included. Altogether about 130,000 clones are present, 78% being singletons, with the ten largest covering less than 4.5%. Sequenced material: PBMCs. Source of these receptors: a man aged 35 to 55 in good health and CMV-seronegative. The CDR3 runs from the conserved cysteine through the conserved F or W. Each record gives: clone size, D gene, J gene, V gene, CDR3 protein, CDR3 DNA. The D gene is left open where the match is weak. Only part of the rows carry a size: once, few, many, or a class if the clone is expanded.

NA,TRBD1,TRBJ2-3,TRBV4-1,CASSQDRGQGIISRTDTQYF,TGCGCCAGCAGCCAAGATAGGGGACAGGGGATCATATCCCGCACAGATACGCAGTATTTT
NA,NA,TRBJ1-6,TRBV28,CASSLGGASGVGSPLHF,TGTGCCAGCAGTTTAGGGGGGGCTTCGGGGGTTGGGTCACCCCTCCACTTT
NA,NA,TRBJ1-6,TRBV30,CAWLPRAYNSPLHF,TGTGCCTGGTTACCTAGAGCCTATAATTCACCCCTCCACTTT
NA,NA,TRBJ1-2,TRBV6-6,CASSLSEATYGYTF,TGTGCCAGCAGTTTGAGTGAGGCTACCTATGGCTACACCTTC
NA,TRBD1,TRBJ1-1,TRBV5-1,CASSLGGVGTEAFF,TGCGCCAGCAGCTTAGGGGGCGTAGGGACTGAAGCTTTCTTT
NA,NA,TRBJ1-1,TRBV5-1,CASFPSGGMNTEAFF,TGCGCCAGCTTCCCCTCGGGAGGCATGAACACTGAAGCTTTCTTT
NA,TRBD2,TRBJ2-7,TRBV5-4,CASSRLAGSSYEQYF,TGTGCCAGCAGCAGACTAGCGGGGAGCTCCTACGAGCAGTACTTC
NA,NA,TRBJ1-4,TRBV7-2,CASSLMGGGDEKLFF,TGTGCCAGCAGCTTAATGGGGGGGGGAGATGAAAAACTGTTTTTT
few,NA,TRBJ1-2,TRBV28,CASSDSGVGYGYTF,TGTGCCAGCAGTGACTCAGGGGTTGGGTATGGCTACACCTTC
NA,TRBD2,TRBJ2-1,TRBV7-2,CASSIWLAVGNEQFF,TGTGCCAGCAGCATCTGGCTAGCGGTAGGCAATGAGCAGTTCTTC
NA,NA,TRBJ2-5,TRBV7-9,CASSSKQGPYQETQYF,TGTGCCAGCAGCTCCAAACAGGGACCGTACCAAGAGACCCAGTACTTC
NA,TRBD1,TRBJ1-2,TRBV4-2,CASSQDLTGGRDYGYTF,TGTGCCAGCAGCCAAGATCTGACAGGGGGCCGGGATTATGGCTACACCTTC
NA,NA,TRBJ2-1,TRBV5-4,CASSFSREASYNEQFF,TGTGCCAGCAGCTTTTCAAGGGAGGCGTCCTACAATGAGCAGTTCTTC
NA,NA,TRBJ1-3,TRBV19,CASTIALSGNTIYF,TGTGCCAGTACTATTGCGCTCTCTGGAAACACCATATATTTT
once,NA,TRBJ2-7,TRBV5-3,CAGRPGIAYEQYF,TGTGCCGGTCGACCAGGGATCGCCTACGAGCAGTACTTC
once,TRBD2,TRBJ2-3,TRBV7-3,CASSLMASGDTQYF,TGTGCCAGCAGCTTAATGGCTAGCGGAGATACGCAGTATTTT
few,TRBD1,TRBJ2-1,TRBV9,CASSVALDRYNEQFF,TGTGCCAGCAGCGTAGCCTTGGACAGGTACAATGAGCAGTTCTTC
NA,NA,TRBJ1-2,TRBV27,CASSLGPGPNYGYTF,TGTGCCAGCAGTTTGGGGCCCGGGCCTAACTATGGCTACACCTTC
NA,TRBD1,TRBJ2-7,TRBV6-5,CASTPLGTERYEQYF,TGTGCCAGCACCCCCCTTGGGACAGAGAGATACGAGCAGTACTTC
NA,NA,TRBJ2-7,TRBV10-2,CASSDSGDRQYF,TGCGCCAGCAGTGACTCAGGGGATAGGCAGTACTTC
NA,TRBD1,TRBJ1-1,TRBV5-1,CASSSDREVTFF,TGCGCCAGCAGCTCGGACAGGGAAGTTACTTTCTTT
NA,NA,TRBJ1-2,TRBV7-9,CATSYPYFYGYTF,TGTGCCACCAGTTACCCGTACTTCTATGGCTACACCTTC
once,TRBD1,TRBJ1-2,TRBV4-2,CASSQHRDRVVGYTF,TGTGCCAGCAGCCAACACCGGGACAGGGTGGTTGGCTACACCTTC
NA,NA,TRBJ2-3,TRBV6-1,CASRQGYGTDTQYF,TGTGCCAGCAGGCAGGGTTACGGCACAGATACGCAGTATTTT
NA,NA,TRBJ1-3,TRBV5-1,CASSPLDSYSGNTIYF,TGCGCCAGCAGCCCTCTGGACAGCTACTCTGGAAACACCATATATTTT
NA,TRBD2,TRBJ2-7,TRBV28,CASTERRVAGGRIYYEQYF,TGTGCCAGCACCGAACGCAGAGTAGCGGGGGGACGTATCTACTACGAGCAGTACTTC
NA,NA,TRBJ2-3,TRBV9,CASSVQDTDTQYF,TGTGCCAGCAGCGTACAGGACACAGATACGCAGTATTTT
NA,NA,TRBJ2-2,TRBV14,CASSLHVGQGPSKELFF,TGTGCCAGCAGCCTGCACGTGGGACAAGGGCCCTCTAAGGAGCTGTTTTTT
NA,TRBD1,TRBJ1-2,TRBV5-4,CASSPTGSFNYGYTF,TGTGCCAGCAGCCCGACAGGGTCTTTTAACTATGGCTACACCTTC
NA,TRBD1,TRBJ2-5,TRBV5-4,CASSIRTGGETQYF,TGTGCCAGCAGCATACGGACAGGAGGAGAGACCCAGTACTTC
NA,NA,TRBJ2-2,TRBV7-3,CASGLRAGRPGELFF,TGTGCCAGCGGATTGAGGGCGGGGAGACCCGGGGAGCTGTTTTTT
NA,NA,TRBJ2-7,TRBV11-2,CASSHLREQQYF,TGTGCCAGCAGCCACCTCCGGGAGCAGCAGTACTTC
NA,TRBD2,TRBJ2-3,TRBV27,CASRLRSPGLAGGQASTDTQYF,TGTGCCAGCAGATTGCGGAGCCCGGGACTAGCGGGGGGCCAAGCGAGCACAGATACGCAGTATTTT
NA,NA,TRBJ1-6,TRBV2,CASSEGGSNSPLHF,TGTGCCAGCAGTGAGGGGGGGAGTAATTCACCCCTCCACTTT
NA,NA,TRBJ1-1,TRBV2,CASSGGDKLNTEAFF,TGTGCCAGCAGTGGTGGGGACAAATTGAACACTGAAGCTTTCTTT
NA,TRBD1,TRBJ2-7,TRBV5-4,CASSLDRTGTGYEQYF,TGTGCCAGCAGCTTGGATAGGACGGGGACAGGCTACGAGCAGTACTTC
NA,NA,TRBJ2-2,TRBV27,CASRFLGGNTGELFF,TGTGCCAGCCGGTTCCTCGGGGGGAACACCGGGGAGCTGTTTTTT
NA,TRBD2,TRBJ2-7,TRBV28,CASSLAGGTYEQYF,TGTGCCAGCAGTTTAGCGGGGGGGACCTACGAGCAGTACTTC
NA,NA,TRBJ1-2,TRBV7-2,CASTSNRDGGYTF,TGTGCCAGCACCTCGAACAGGGACGGGGGCTACACCTTC
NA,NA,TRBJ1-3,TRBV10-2,CASVGGEAGNTIYF,TGCGCCAGCGTCGGGGGAGAAGCTGGAAACACCATATATTTT
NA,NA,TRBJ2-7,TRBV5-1,CASSYREGRYEQYF,TGCGCCAGCAGCTACAGGGAAGGTCGCTACGAGCAGTACTTC
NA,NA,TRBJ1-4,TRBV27,CASRPVGGWSEKLFF,TGTGCCAGCCGACCCGTGGGGGGTTGGAGTGAAAAACTGTTTTTT
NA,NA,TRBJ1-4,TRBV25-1,CASSGQRGGINEKLFF,TGTGCCAGCAGTGGCCAACGTGGGGGGATTAATGAAAAACTGTTTTTT
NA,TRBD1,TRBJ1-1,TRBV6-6,CASSQAGTEQNTEAFF,TGTGCCAGCAGCCAAGCCGGGACAGAACAAAACACTGAAGCTTTCTTT
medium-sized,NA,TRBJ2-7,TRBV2,CASIGKQAEAYEQYF,TGTGCCAGCATTGGAAAACAGGCTGAGGCCTACGAGCAGTACTTC
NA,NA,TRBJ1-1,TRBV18,CASLGRSDTEAFF,TGTGCCAGCCTTGGGCGATCGGACACTGAAGCTTTCTTT
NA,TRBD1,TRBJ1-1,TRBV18,CASSPDRGHTEAFF,TGTGCCAGCTCCCCTGACAGGGGGCACACTGAAGCTTTCTTT
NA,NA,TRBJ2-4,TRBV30,CAWSGTGGKNSQYF,TGTGCCTGGAGTGGTACGGGGGGCAAAAACAGTCAGTACTTC
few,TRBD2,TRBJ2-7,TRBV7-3,CASSLRRGGLNEQYF,TGTGCCAGCAGCTTAAGGCGGGGGGGCCTAAACGAGCAGTACTTC
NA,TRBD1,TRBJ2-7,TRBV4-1,CASSQDRGRYEQYF,TGCGCCAGCAGCCAAGACAGGGGGCGGTACGAGCAGTACTTC